The entry below describes one T cell receptor beta chain. This clonotype came up a few times. Its antigen specificity is not known. Per-base qualities were not stored, and no clone one base away is much larger. TCR beta CDR3 regions were amplified from RNA transcripts for repertoire sequencing. HTBI primers and the Qiagen OneStep RT-PCR kit were used in a first-round RT-PCR, which was followed by a second-round multiplex PCR, size selection and purification. Libraries were sequenced paired-end with 100 bp reads on an Illumina HiSeq2000. Under the source paper's analysis protocol: SOAPnuke was used to process the reads, removing any read that contained adapters or uncalled bases, had a mean Phred below 15, or lacked an exact match to the constant primer or identifier. COPE v1.2.5 was used to merge high-quality paired reads. Unique nucleotide sequences were defined as clonotypes and aligned to IMGT TRB V, D and J references using MiTCR v1.1. Only V-J combinations with frequency above 0.0001 were analysed, covering more than 99% of repertoires. A TCR clonal expansion and chaos score per V-J combination was defined as the ratio of F50 clonal expansion to chaos observed in the TCRdist matrix. Welch's t-statistics and random forest were used to narrow the features down to 10 to 15 V-J combinations, which were then fed into a naive Bayes classifier. Thyroid-blood repertoire similarity was quantified with the Morisita-Horn index. TCRdb took the public reads, trimmed them with fastp at Q25, ran MiXCR for clone calling and kept in-frame beta chains. When rows share a CDR3 protein, they turn into one entry using the most common DNA and genes. TCRdb, rather than the study authors, made the V and J calls. The sample has about 740,000 distinct CDR3 sequences on record, about 44% of them singletons. 40% to 55% of the sample rests with the top ten.

Patients with ophthalmopathy had moderately to severely active disease, with a Clinical Activity Score of 3 or more, a NOSPECS grade of 4 or more, and a disease duration of less than 3 months. Patients were excluded if they had other autoimmune diseases, uncontrolled infections, pregnancy or lactation. Clinical symptoms, serum thyroxine, TRAb, thyroid ultrasound and orbital computed tomography formed the basis of the diagnosis. Using Ficoll-Paque density gradient centrifugation, PBMCs were isolated from roughly 9.2 ml of fresh peripheral blood. Total RNA was extracted with Trizol reagent and quality-checked on an Agilent 2100 Bioanalyzer. The data originate from a study of Graves' ophthalmopathy and Graves' hyperthyroidism (dated by TCRdb to the late 2010s). Turning to the overall study: Peripheral blood was collected at initial diagnosis, before any treatment. In over five hyperthyroidism patients, T-cell repertoires of thyroid tissue and blood were compared. To tell Graves' ophthalmopathy apart from Graves' hyperthyroidism, and to predict which patients would progress to ophthalmopathy, the study relied on TCR beta repertoire signatures. To explore V-J signatures that separate ophthalmopathy from hyperthyroidism, a discovery set of fewer than 110 patients was enrolled, consisting of about 45 with ophthalmopathy and some 59 with stable hyperthyroidism. For independent validation, a separate cohort was made up of 18 hyperthyroidism patients plus 17 patients who later progressed from hyperthyroidism to ophthalmopathy. In total, around 140 blood samples were TCR-sequenced: some 40 ophthalmopathy, some 72 hyperthyroidism and some 17 hyperthyroidism-to-ophthalmopathy patients. Once sampling was done, hyperthyroidism patients were given methimazole at a starting dose of 30 mg daily, while ophthalmopathy patients were given high-dose intravenous methylprednisolone. Study-wide conclusions, independent of this receptor: In validation, the model predicted ophthalmopathy progression with about 64% sensitivity and approximately 72% specificity; approximately 12 predicted patients were CT-confirmed with GO in a median of 6.5 months. The 13-signature model separated ophthalmopathy from stable hyperthyroidism with around 90% sensitivity and around 81% specificity in cross-validation, and 80%/75% in the test set. Most expanded thyroid clonotypes with frequency above 0.001 were also detected in blood, suggesting blood repertoires may reflect the thyroid immune response. No statistical method was used to predetermine the sample size, and group allocation was not hidden from the investigators.

Trimming takes 4 bases from V and 2 bases from J, and the germline ends sit 11 bases apart. For CDR1 and CDR2, the germline V gene lists MNHNS and SASEGT. The CDR3 measures 14 amino acids from cysteine to phenylalanine. The kept DNA is CDR3 alone, 42 bases in frame from the first base. Specimen: peripheral blood. The rearranged segments are TRBV6-1 and TRBJ2-5; TRBD1 is a weak D gene call, 6 bases matching. The origin of this receptor is an adult man with Graves' ophthalmopathy. The CDR3 region has the sequence CASSGGGFQETQYF. The base sequence is TGTGCCAGCAGTGGAGGGGGATTTCAAGAGACCCAGTACTTC.